This T cell receptor (beta chain) is from a study of graft-versus-host responses after intestinal transplantation. Study-level background: Grafts were multivisceral, liver-intestinal, or isolated intestinal. Induction with anti-thymocyte globulin, then tacrolimus and steroids for roughly 3 years, was given to all recipients.

Comment on this clone: Its antigen is still unknown.

The CDR3 sequence is 15 residues long. The J segment lost 7 bases and the V segment lost 2 bases, leaving 7 bases of the junction unmatched. In germline, CDR1 is MDHEN, CDR2 SYDVKM. The study, taken as a whole, reports: Those patients showing graft-donor T cell macrochimerism displayed high graft-versus-host to host-versus-graft clonal ratios in allografts. Among recipient marrow samples, GvH clones were found; some appeared first in ileum or blood.

Produced via immunoSEQ multiplex PCR; TCRdb's table is partial and in-frame only. The sample carries about 130,000 clones, roughly 92% recorded once. The J gene is TRBJ2-1, the V gene TRBV28; 8 bases are a match to TRBD1. This receptor was taken from a human donor who received an intestinal transplant. Sequenced material: unstimulated CD4+ T cells sorted from spleen or lymph node cells, taken before intestinal transplant. CDR3 sequence (DNA): TGTGCCAGCAGTTTAACGCAGGGGGCGAGGAATGAGCAGTTCTTC. Its protein product is CASSLTQGARNEQFF.